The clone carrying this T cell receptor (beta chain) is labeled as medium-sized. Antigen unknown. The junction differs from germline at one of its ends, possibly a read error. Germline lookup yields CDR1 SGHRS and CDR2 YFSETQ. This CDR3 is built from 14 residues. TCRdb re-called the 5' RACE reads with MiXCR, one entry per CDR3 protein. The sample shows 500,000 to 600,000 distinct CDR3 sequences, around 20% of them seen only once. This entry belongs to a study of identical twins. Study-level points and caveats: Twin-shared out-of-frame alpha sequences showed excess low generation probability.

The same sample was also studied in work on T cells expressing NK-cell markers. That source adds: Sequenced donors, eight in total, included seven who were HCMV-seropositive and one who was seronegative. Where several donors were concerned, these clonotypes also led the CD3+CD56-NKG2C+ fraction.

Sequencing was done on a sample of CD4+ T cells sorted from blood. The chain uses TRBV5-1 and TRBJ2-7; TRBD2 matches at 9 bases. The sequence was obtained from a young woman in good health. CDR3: CASSLAGASYEQYF. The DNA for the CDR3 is TGTGCCAGCAGTTTAGCGGGGGCATCCTACGAGCAGTACTTC.